Ten or more counts support the clone carrying this TCR beta chain. This CDR3 has 14 residues. V lost 6 bases to trimming and J lost 2 bases, with 12 bases between them. Germline assignment: CDR1 MNHEY and CDR2 SMNVEV (reference sequence). TCR beta CDR3 regions were amplified from RNA transcripts. Primed by the HTBI set, a first-round RT-PCR was run on the TCR CDR3. TCRdb used MiXCR to reprocess the multiplex PCR reads, holding one entry per CDR3 protein. Of approximately 530,000 distinct CDR3 sequences listed, 20% are singletons. The data stem from a study of T cells in Graves' hyperthyroidism and ophthalmopathy.

The receptor's source is a man in his forties with Graves' ophthalmopathy. The material sequenced was blood. This rearrangement joins TRBV27 to TRBJ2-3, with no clear D. The CDR3 here is CASSLYQSTDTQYF. DNA for the CDR3: TGTGCCAGCAGCCTGTACCAATCCACAGATACGCAGTATTTT.